The TCR beta chain described here comes from a study of T-cell reconstitution after alpha-beta-depleted transplantation in children. Preparation of the TCRbeta library involved a method that used unique molecular identifiers. Using its own MiXCR run on the PCR reads, TCRdb lists one record per CDR3 protein. The sample consists of 400,000 to 500,000 distinct CDR3 sequences, roughly 11% of them appearing once. There are a few counts of this clonotype. The receptor was derived from a human donor who donated a stem cell graft to a child with acute myeloid leukemia. The sequenced sample was PBMCs from the stem cell graft donor, obtained from the stem cell graft.

The CDR3: CRSQGRGPQHF. The DNA for the CDR3 is TGCAGATCTCAAGGGAGGGGGCCCCAGCATTTT. The gene calls are TRBV20-1 and TRBJ1-5; D perhaps matches TRBD1 (5 bases). This CDR3 has 11 amino acids. Looked up from germline, CDR1 is DFQATT and CDR2 is SNEGSKA (reference sequence).